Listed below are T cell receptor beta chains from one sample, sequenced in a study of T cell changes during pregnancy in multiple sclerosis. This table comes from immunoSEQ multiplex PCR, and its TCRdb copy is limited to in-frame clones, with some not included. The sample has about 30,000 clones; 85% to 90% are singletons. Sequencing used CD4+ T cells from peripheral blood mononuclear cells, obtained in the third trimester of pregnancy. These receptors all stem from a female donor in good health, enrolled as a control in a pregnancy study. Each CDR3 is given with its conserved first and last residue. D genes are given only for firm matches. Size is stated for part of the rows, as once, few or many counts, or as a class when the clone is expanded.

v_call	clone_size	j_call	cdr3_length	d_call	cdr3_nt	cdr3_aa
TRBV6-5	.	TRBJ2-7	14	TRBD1	TGTGCCAGCAGTTACCGGGACAGCTCCTACGAGCAGTACTTC	CASSYRDSSYEQYF
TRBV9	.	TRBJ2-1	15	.	TGTGCCAGCAGCGTAGAAGCGGCCACCTACAATGAGCAGTTCTTC	CASSVEAATYNEQFF
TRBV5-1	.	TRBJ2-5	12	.	TGCGCCAGCAGCTTGGAGGGGGAGACCCAGTACTTC	CASSLEGETQYF
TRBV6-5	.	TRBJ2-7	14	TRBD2	TGTGCCAGCAGCCCTCACGGGGGGGCCTACGAGCAGTACTTC	CASSPHGGAYEQYF
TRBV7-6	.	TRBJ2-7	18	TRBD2	TGTGCCAGCAGCTTAGAAGCAGCTAGCGGGATTAGCACCTACGAGCAGTACTTC	CASSLEAASGISTYEQYF
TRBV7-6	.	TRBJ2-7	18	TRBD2	TGTGCCAGCAGCTTAGCGGTCCAGACTAGCGGGGGAGCCTACGAGCAGTACTTC	CASSLAVQTSGGAYEQYF
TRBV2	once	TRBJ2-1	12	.	TGTGCCAGCAGACCAGATGGTAACGAGCAGTTCTTC	CASRPDGNEQFF
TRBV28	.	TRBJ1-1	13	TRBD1	TGTGCCAGCAGCGAGGGACAGGGGGCGATAGCTTTCTTT	CASSEGQGAIAFF
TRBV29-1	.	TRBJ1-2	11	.	TGCAGCGTGGCTCCTAACTATGGCTACACCTTC	CSVAPNYGYTF
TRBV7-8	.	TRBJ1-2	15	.	TGTGCCAGCAGCCCAAATTGGGAGGCTAACTATGGCTACACCTTC	CASSPNWEANYGYTF
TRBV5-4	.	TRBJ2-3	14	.	TGTGCCAGCAGCTTGTCGGACACAACAGATACGCAGTATTTT	CASSLSDTTDTQYF
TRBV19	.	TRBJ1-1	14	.	TGTGCCAGTAGTTACAATACCCGGGGGGTTGAAGCTTTCTTT	CASSYNTRGVEAFF
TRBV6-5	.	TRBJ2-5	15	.	TGTGCCAGCAGGCGACGGACTACTTCCGACGAGACCCAGTACTTC	CASRRRTTSDETQYF
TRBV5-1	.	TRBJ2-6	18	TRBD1	TGCGCCAGCAGCTCGGGGGACAGGGGGTTTTCGGGGGCCAACGTCCTGACTTTC	CASSSGDRGFSGANVLTF
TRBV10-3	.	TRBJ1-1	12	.	TGTGCCATCAGTGATGGGGCCACTGAAGCTTTCTTT	CAISDGATEAFF
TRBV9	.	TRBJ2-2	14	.	TGTGCCAGCAGCGTAGGGAGAGTGACCGGGGAGCTGTTTTTT	CASSVGRVTGELFF